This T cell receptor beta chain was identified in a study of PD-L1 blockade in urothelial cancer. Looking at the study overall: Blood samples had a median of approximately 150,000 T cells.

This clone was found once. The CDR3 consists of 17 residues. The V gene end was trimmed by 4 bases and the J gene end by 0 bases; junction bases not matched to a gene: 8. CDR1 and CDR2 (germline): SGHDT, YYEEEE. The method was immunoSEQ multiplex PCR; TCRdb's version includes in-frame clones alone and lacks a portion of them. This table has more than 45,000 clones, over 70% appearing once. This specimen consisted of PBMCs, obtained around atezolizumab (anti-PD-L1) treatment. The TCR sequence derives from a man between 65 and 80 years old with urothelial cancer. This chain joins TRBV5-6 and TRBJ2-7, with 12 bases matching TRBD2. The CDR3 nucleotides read TGTGCCAGCAGCGTGGGACTAGCGGGCGTCAGCTCCTACGAGCAGTACTTC. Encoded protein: CASSVGLAGVSSYEQYF.